The 19 T cell receptor beta chains presented below share a single source sample, sequenced in a study of cytomegalovirus exposure and HLA in healthy donors. PCR used 60 Vbeta primers and 13 Jbeta primers. The repertoire was sequenced with immunoSEQ multiplex PCR; TCRdb's copy has only in-frame clones and lacks some. This table has fewer than 250,000 clones, around 80% appearing once. The sequenced sample was PBMCs. Every receptor here comes from a boy younger than 10 in good health and CMV-seronegative.

The chain combines TRBV6-6 with TRBJ2-3; 7 bases are a match to TRBD2. Germline values: CDR1 MNHNY, CDR2 SVGAGI (reference sequence). J lost 7 bases, V lost 0 bases, and 10 bases had no gene match. The CDR3 extends over 16 amino acids. CDR3 loop: CASSYSSASGLYTQYF. The CDR3 DNA reads TGTGCCAGCAGTTACTCGAGTGCTAGCGGTTTGTATACGCAGTATTTT.

This clone is a singleton in its sample. The rearrangement joins TRBV19 to TRBJ1-3; TRBD1 aligns across 11 bases. With 6 bases clipped from V and 1 base from J, the junction kept 2 bases outside the gene matches. The germline gives CDR1 LNHDA, CDR2 SQIVND (reference sequence). The CDR3 contains 15 residues. The CDR3 reads CASRGDRGSGNTIYF. DNA for the CDR3: TGTGCCAGTAGGGGGGACAGGGGGTCTGGAAACACCATATATTTT. Variable domain in full (rest from reference TRBV19 and TRBJ1-3): DGGITQSPKYLFRKEGQNVTLSCEQNLNHDAMYWYRQDPGQGLRLIYYSQIVNDFQKGDIAEGYSVSREKKESFPLTVTSAQKNPTAFYLCASRGDRGSGNTIYFGEGSWLTVV.

J is TRBJ1-2 and V is TRBV29-1; D is possibly TRBD1 (6 bases). Germline V lookup: CDR1 SQVTM, CDR2 ANQGSEA. V was trimmed by 3 bases and J by 8 bases, leaving 16 bases between them. The CDR3 length is 13 residues. CDR3 sequence reads: CSVDEQGRGGYTF. The CDR3 DNA sequence: TGCAGCGTTGACGAACAGGGAAGGGGAGGCTACACCTTC.

A remark on this clone: Other DNA sequences of this sample code for an identical CDR3. The genes are TRBV18 and TRBJ2-7; TRBD1 aligns across 11 bases. V lost 0 bases, J lost 4 bases, and 2 bases stayed unmatched. The CDR3 is 15 amino acids. Per germline, CDR1 KGHSH and CDR2 LQKENI. The CDR3 region is CASSPPGQGAYEQYF. The CDR3, as DNA: TGTGCCAGCTCACCACCTGGACAGGGGGCGTACGAGCAGTACTTC.

The V gene is TRBV5-1, the J gene TRBJ1-2; TRBD1 agrees at 9 bases. Germline lookup yields CDR1 SGHRS and CDR2 YFSETQ. The CDR3 consists of 18 residues. V lost 4 bases, J lost 6 bases, and 19 bases stayed unmatched. For the CDR3, the DNA is TGCGCCAGCAGCCCTCTATGGACAGGGGACCCCTCAACGCATGGCTACACCTTC. This translates into CASSPLWTGDPSTHGYTF.

This chain joins TRBV6-6 and TRBJ2-3; 10 bases agree with TRBD2. V was clipped by 5 bases and J by 3 bases; unmatched bases: 5. CDR3 length equals 15 residues. Germline-derived CDR1 and CDR2 are MNHNY and SVGAGI (reference sequence). This CDR3 reads CASSQSGLATDTQYF. The CDR3 DNA is TGTGCCAGCAGTCAGTCGGGACTAGCGACAGATACGCAGTATTTT.

The CDR3 sequence is CASSLAARDVSYEQYF. CDR3 in DNA: TGCGCCAGCAGCTTGGCCGCGCGGGACGTCTCCTACGAGCAGTACTTC. The chain employs TRBV5-1 and TRBJ2-7; maybe TRBD2 (6 bases). V was cut by 0 bases and J by 0 bases, with 13 bases left in between. There are 16 residues in the CDR3. CDR1 and CDR2 from the germline V gene are SGHRS and YFSETQ. Looking up the rest from reference TRBV5-1 and TRBJ2-7 gives the full variable domain: KAGVTQTPRYLIKTRGQQVTLSCSPISGHRSVSWYQQTPGQGLQFLFEYFSETQRNKGNFPGRFSGRQFSNSRSEMNVSTLELGDSALYLCASSLAARDVSYEQYFGPGTRLTVT.

This clone has just a few counts. This chain joins TRBV4-2 and TRBJ2-7, with a weak D call TRBD2 (6 bases). Germline CDR1 is LGHNA and CDR2 is YNFKEQ. The CDR3 totals 15 residues. V lost 1 base and J lost 4, with 14 bases in between. The CDR3 sequence: CASSQGVLARYEQYF. The CDR3 nucleotides read TGTGCCAGCAGCCAAGGTGTACTAGCTCGGTACGAGCAGTACTTC.

The CDR3 sequence: CASSFSGVTEAFF. The CDR3 coding sequence is TGTGCCAGCAGTTTCTCAGGGGTCACTGAAGCTTTCTTT. The rearrangement uses TRBV27 and TRBJ1-1, with D perhaps TRBD1 (6 bases). Germline loops: CDR1 MNHEY, CDR2 SMNVEV (reference sequence). This CDR3 contains 13 residues. Trimming took 3 bases from V and 4 from J, leaving 9 bases between them.

This chain joins TRBV7-3 and TRBJ1-1; D might be TRBD1 (5 bases). CDR1 SGHTA and CDR2 FQGTGA come from the germline V gene. Trimming pared 1 base from V and 2 bases from J, leaving 17 bases between. The CDR3 runs to 17 residues. The CDR3 here is CASSLSGRVKENTEAFF. For the CDR3, the DNA is TGTGCCAGCAGCTTAAGCGGCAGGGTAAAGGAAAACACTGAAGCTTTCTTT.

Only a few counts were recorded for this clone. The V gene is TRBV6-6, the J gene TRBJ1-1; D is perhaps TRBD1 (5 bases). With 4 bases removed from V and 5 bases from J, the gap between germline ends came to 11 bases. Germline V gene lookup returns CDR1 MNHNY and CDR2 SVGAGI (reference sequence). The CDR3 spans 13 residues. CDR3 amino acids: CASSWGELTEAFF. The CDR3 DNA reads TGTGCCAGCAGTTGGGGGGAATTGACTGAAGCTTTCTTT.

This clone was recorded a few times. V and J are TRBV30 and TRBJ2-3, with D tentatively TRBD2 (5 bases). The CDR3 contains 15 residues. Germline CDR1 reads GTSNPN; CDR2 reads SVGIG (reference sequence). V was pared by 2 bases and J by 4 bases, with 16 bases between. In nucleotides, the CDR3 is TGTGCCTGGAGTCGTCTGGGTGTCGGGGCAGATACGCAGTATTTT. It translates to CAWSRLGVGADTQYF.

V gene TRBV6-1 combines with J gene TRBJ2-2; D is undetermined. CDR1 and CDR2 from the germline V gene are MNHNS and SASEGT. V lost 1 base and J lost 2, with 8 bases in between. The length of the CDR3 is 15 residues. The CDR3 coding sequence is TGTGCCAGCAGTGAAGGCCTAAAAAACACCGGGGAGCTGTTTTTT. Protein product: CASSEGLKNTGELFF.

This clone was detected only a few times. The chain joins TRBV30 to TRBJ1-4; no definite D call. The CDR3 has 13 residues. CDR1 is GTSNPN, CDR2 SVGIG, per germline (reference sequence). Trimming shortened V by 7 bases and J by 0 bases, and 9 bases separated the two germline ends. Here the CDR3 reads CALSASTNEKLFF. Written as DNA, the CDR3 is TGTGCCTTAAGCGCATCAACTAATGAAAAACTGTTTTTT. Looking up the rest from reference TRBV30 and TRBJ1-4 gives the full variable domain: SQTIHQWPATLVQPVGSPLSLECTVEGTSNPNLYWYRQAAGRGLQLLFYSVGIGQISSEVPQNLSASRPQDRQFILSSKKLLLSDSGFYLCALSASTNEKLFFGSGTQLSVL.

The chain recombines TRBV9 with TRBJ2-2, with D possibly being TRBD1 (6 bases). The germline gives CDR1 SGDLS, CDR2 YYNGEE. This CDR3 is built from 16 residues. V was shortened by 3 bases and J by 4 bases, with 16 bases between the two germline ends. CDR3 in amino acids: CASSANPTGTTGELFF. The CDR3 DNA sequence: TGTGCCAGCAGCGCCAATCCTACAGGGACCACCGGGGAGCTGTTTTTT.

This sequence joins TRBV11-2 and TRBJ2-1, with D uncertain. V was cut by 1 base and J by 4 bases, with 8 bases left in between. The CDR3 is made up of 14 amino acids. Germline loops: CDR1 SGHAT, CDR2 FQNNGV. The CDR3 reads CASSLAALYNEQFF. The CDR3 DNA sequence: TGTGCCAGCAGCTTAGCTGCACTGTACAATGAGCAGTTCTTC.

The J gene is TRBJ1-1, the V gene TRBV29-1; 8 bases line up with TRBD1. CDR3 length: 12 residues. The trim removed 3 bases at V and 5 bases at J, leaving 2 bases unmatched. The V gene's germline CDR1 is SQVTM and CDR2 ANQGSEA. The CDR3 sequence: CSVEGQVTEAFF. In DNA, the CDR3 is TGCAGCGTTGAGGGACAGGTGACTGAAGCTTTCTTT.

The chain is built from TRBV13 and TRBJ2-5, with 9 bases lining up with TRBD2. J was trimmed by 3 bases and V by 5 bases; bases with no gene match: 10. This CDR3 region has 16 residues. The germline V gene encodes CDR1 PRHDT and CDR2 FYEKMQ (reference sequence). In DNA form, the CDR3 reads TGTGCCAGCAGCCCCAGGCGGGAGGGCCCGAAAGAGACCCAGTACTTC. Encoded protein: CASSPRREGPKETQYF.

The chain combines TRBV15 with TRBJ1-2; 8 positions match TRBD1. The CDR3 loop spans 13 amino acids. Germline V gene lookup returns CDR1 LNHNV and CDR2 YYDKDF (reference sequence). The V gene end was trimmed by 5 bases and the J gene end by 1 base; junction bases not matched to a gene: 0. This CDR3 is CATSGQGNYGYTF. The CDR3 DNA follows: TGTGCCACCAGCGGACAGGGTAACTATGGCTACACCTTC.